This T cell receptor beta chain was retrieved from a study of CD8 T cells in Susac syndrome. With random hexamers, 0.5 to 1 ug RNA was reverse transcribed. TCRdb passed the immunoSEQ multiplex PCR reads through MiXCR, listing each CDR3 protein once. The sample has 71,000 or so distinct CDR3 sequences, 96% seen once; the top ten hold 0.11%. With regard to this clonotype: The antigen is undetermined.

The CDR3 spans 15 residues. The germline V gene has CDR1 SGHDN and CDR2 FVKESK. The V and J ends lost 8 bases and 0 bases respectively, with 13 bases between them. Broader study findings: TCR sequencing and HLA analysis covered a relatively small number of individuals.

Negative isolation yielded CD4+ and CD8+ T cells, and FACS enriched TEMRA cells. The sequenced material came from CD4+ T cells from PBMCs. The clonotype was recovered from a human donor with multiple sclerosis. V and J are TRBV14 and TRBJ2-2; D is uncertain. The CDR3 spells CASGLYGSNTGELFF. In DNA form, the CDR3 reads TGTGCCAGCGGTCTCTACGGATCGAACACCGGGGAGCTGTTTTTT.